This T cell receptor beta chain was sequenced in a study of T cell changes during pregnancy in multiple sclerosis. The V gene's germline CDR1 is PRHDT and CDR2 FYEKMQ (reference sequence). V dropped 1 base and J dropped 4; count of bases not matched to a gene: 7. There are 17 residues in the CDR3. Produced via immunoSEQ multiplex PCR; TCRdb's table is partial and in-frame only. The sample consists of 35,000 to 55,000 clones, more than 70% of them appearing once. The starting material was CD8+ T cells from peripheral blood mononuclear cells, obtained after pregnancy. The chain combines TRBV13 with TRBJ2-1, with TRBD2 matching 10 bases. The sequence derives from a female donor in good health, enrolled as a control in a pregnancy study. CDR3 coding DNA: TGTGCCAGCAGCTTAGCAGCGGGGGGGCGTACTTACAATGAGCAGTTCTTC. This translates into CASSLAAGGRTYNEQFF.